These 16 T cell receptor beta chains originate from one sample sequenced in a study of T-cell memory formation after mild COVID-19. TCRdb reprocessed the 5' RACE reads via MiXCR and lists one record per CDR3 protein. The table has around 200,000 distinct CDR3 sequences, 20% to 25% seen once. Sequenced input: PBMCs or a T cell subset sorted from them (not recorded which). The receptors were gathered from an adult woman who had mild COVID-19 (a few samples of this study predate the infection). Cell type and time point are not known.

This clonotype was counted between two and nine times. The V and J genes are TRBV7-8 and TRBJ2-7, with 8 bases identical to TRBD2. Germline CDR1 reads SGHVS; CDR2 reads FQNEAQ. The CDR3 totals 16 residues. V dropped 1 base and J dropped 2; count of bases not matched to a gene: 7. CDR3 amino acids: CASSLGMAGGPYEQYF. The CDR3, as DNA: TGTGCCAGCAGCTTAGGGATGGCGGGGGGCCCCTACGAGCAGTACTTC.

This clonotype was seen a handful of times. Mismatch with germline at one junction end may stem from a read error. The gene calls are TRBV12-3 or TRBV12-4 and TRBJ2-1; TRBD2 agrees at 10 bases. The CDR3 loop spans 14 amino acids. For the CDR3, the DNA is TGTGCCAGCAGATTAGCGGGAGGAGTCAATGAGCAGTTCTTC. Translated: CASRLAGGVNEQFF.

V and J are TRBV7-6 and TRBJ1-1; 9 positions agree with TRBD1. Trimming removed 5 bases from V and 1 base from J; junction bases left unmatched: 8. The CDR3 consists of 16 residues. Germline V gives CDR1 SGHVS, CDR2 FNYEAQ. The CDR3 bases are TGTGCCAGCAGCCACCCCGGGACAGGGCAGAACACTGAAGCTTTCTTT. This codes for CASSHPGTGQNTEAFF.

This clonotype has more than one count but fewer than ten. This sequence joins TRBV29-1 and TRBJ2-1; D possibly corresponds to TRBD2 (6 bases). CDR1 and CDR2 (germline): SQVTM, ANQGSEA. Trimming stripped 6 bases from V and 3 bases from J, with 15 bases between. The CDR3 has 14 residues. CDR3 protein: CSVPGSGDYNEQFF. For the CDR3, the DNA is TGCAGCGTCCCAGGGTCGGGGGACTACAATGAGCAGTTCTTC.

V is TRBV6-2 or TRBV6-3 and J is TRBJ2-3, with TRBD2 identical over 13 bases. This CDR3 has 16 residues. Germline loops: CDR1 MNHEY, CDR2 SVGEGT. Trimming took 5 bases from V and 0 from J; bases not matched to a gene: 2. The CDR3, as DNA: TGTGCCAGCAGTCAACTAGCGGGAGGGAGCACAGATACGCAGTATTTT. Translation gives CASSQLAGGSTDTQYF.

V and J are TRBV9 and TRBJ1-2; weak D call: TRBD1 (6 bases). Germline V gene lookup returns CDR1 SGDLS and CDR2 YYNGEE. The V gene lost 3 bases and the J gene lost 2 bases, with 17 bases spanning the gap. CDR3 length equals 16 residues. The CDR3 nucleotides read TGTGCCAGCAGCGAAAGCGGGACACCAGCCAACTATGGCTACACCTTC. It yields the protein CASSESGTPANYGYTF.

The table lists this clonotype with many counts. This rearrangement joins TRBV20-1 to TRBJ1-1, with no clear D. V lost 0 bases and J lost 1, with 9 bases in between. This CDR3 has 14 amino acids. CDR1 is DFQATT, CDR2 SNEGSKA, per germline (reference sequence). The CDR3 region is CSARDMDSNTEAFF. CDR3 sequence (DNA): TGCAGTGCTAGAGATATGGATTCGAACACTGAAGCTTTCTTT.

This clonotype was picked up a small number of times. V and J are TRBV20-1 and TRBJ2-3, with 7 nucleotides matching TRBD1. The CDR3 is 15 amino acids. CDR1 is DFQATT, CDR2 SNEGSKA, per germline (reference sequence). The V and J ends lost 1 base and 1 base, in that order; junction bases with no gene match: 5. CDR3 coding DNA: TGCAGTGCTAGAGGACAGGGCCCCGGCACAGATACGCAGTATTTT. Translated, it gives CSARGQGPGTDTQYF.

In its sample, this clonotype was seen a few times. This chain uses TRBV12-3 or TRBV12-4 with TRBJ2-7, with 7 bases identical to TRBD1. With 6 bases clipped from V and 3 bases from J, the junction kept 5 bases outside the gene matches. The CDR3 is 13 amino acids. In DNA, the CDR3 is TGTGCCAGCAGACCGGGACAGAACTACGAGCAGTACTTC. The encoded protein is CASRPGQNYEQYF.

This sequence joins TRBV15 and TRBJ2-3, with D hard to call. Germline values: CDR1 LNHNV, CDR2 YYDKDF (reference sequence). Trimming removed 5 bases at V and 0 bases at J, with 6 bases between. CDR3 length equals 13 residues. The CDR3 DNA is TGTGCCACCAGCCAAGGTAGCACAGATACGCAGTATTTT. Its protein is CATSQGSTDTQYF. Full variable domain (outside the CDR3, taken from reference TRBV15 and TRBJ2-3): DAMVIQNPRYQVTQFGKPVTLSCSQTLNHNVMYWYQQKSSQAPKLLFHYYDKDFNNEADTPDNFQSRRPNTSFCFLDIRSPGLGDTAMYLCATSQGSTDTQYFGPGTRLTVL.

This clonotype was seen only a few times. The V gene is TRBV11-3, the J gene TRBJ2-1, with 11 positions matching TRBD2. CDR1 and CDR2 (germline): SGHNT, YENEEA. The ends lost 4 bases at V and 7 bases at J; junction bases unmatched: 9. This CDR3 region has 16 residues. The CDR3 here is CASSSRVAGGPNEQFF. The CDR3 coding sequence is TGTGCCAGCAGCTCCAGGGTAGCGGGAGGGCCGAATGAGCAGTTCTTC.

This clonotype was recorded at least ten times. The chain recombines TRBV23-1 with TRBJ2-3, with D uncertain. TRBV23-1 is known as an ORF, though its function is uncertain. The CDR3 is 16 amino acids. Trimming removed 5 bases from V and 7 bases from J, with 22 bases in between. CDR3 residues: CASSGRIDAPRYTQYF. CDR3 in DNA: TGCGCCAGCAGTGGGCGGATAGATGCACCTCGGTATACGCAGTATTTT.

The chain links TRBV5-1 to TRBJ2-7; D is unclear. CDR1 and CDR2 from the germline V gene are SGHRS and YFSETQ. V lost 2 bases to trimming and J lost 0 bases, with 12 bases between them. The CDR3 spans 15 residues. The CDR3 region is CASSLGPASSYEQYF. CDR3 coding DNA: TGCGCCAGCAGCTTAGGACCGGCAAGCTCCTACGAGCAGTACTTC. Complete variable domain (other parts from reference TRBV5-1 and TRBJ2-7): KAGVTQTPRYLIKTRGQQVTLSCSPISGHRSVSWYQQTPGQGLQFLFEYFSETQRNKGNFPGRFSGRQFSNSRSEMNVSTLELGDSALYLCASSLGPASSYEQYFGPGTRLTVT.

The chain employs TRBV20-1 and TRBJ1-2; D unresolved. The CDR3 is 13 amino acids. Between the trimmed V and J ends, which lost 0 bases and 4 bases, there was a span of 9 bases. Germline lookup yields CDR1 DFQATT and CDR2 SNEGSKA (reference sequence). The CDR3 region has the DNA TGCAGTGCTAGAGAGGGAGGCGTCTATGGCTACACCTTC. Translation gives CSAREGGVYGYTF.

Only a few counts were recorded for this clonotype. The V gene is TRBV2, the J gene TRBJ2-1; 11 bases fit TRBD2. CDR3 length equals 16 residues. The ends lost 2 bases at V and 4 bases at J; junction bases unmatched: 4. CDR1 is SNHLY, CDR2 FYNNEI, per germline. CDR3 in amino acids: CASSEPLAGGYNEQFF. CDR3 nucleotides: TGTGCCAGCAGTGAACCCCTAGCGGGGGGATACAATGAGCAGTTCTTC.

A few counts support this clonotype. No conserved phenylalanine or tryptophan is present at the end of the CDR3, so a read error is the likely explanation. The chain links TRBV9 to TRBJ2-1; D is undetermined. The length of the CDR3 is 15 residues. V was cut by 3 bases and J by 7 bases, with 17 bases left in between. Germline V gene data show CDR1 as SGDLS and CDR2 as YYNGEE. The CDR3 sequence is CASSGFPEANNEQFL. As DNA, the CDR3 is TGTGCCAGCAGCGGTTTCCCCGAGGCGAATAATGAGCAGTTCCTC.